The T cell receptor (beta chain) described here comes from a study of CXCR3-negative and CXCR3-positive naive CD8 T cells. Study as a whole: With about 1.5 +/- 0.3 million reads per library, the TRB reads numbered around 130 million in total.

The TRB cDNA libraries were prepared by 5' RACE with UMI labels. TCRdb re-called the 5' RACE reads and catalogs CDR3 proteins one per entry, DNA excluded. This listing includes over 100,000 distinct CDR3 sequences. The study's findings and limits: More hydrophobic TRB CDR3s were found in CXCR3-positive naive cells than in CXCR3-negative naive cells. TCR interaction strength was inferred from TRB CDR3 physicochemistry, as CD5 matched across naive subsets. Both naive subsets, CXCR3-negative and CXCR3-positive, displayed similar TRBV-TRBJ usage, unlike memory cells.

This CDR3 contains 12 residues. Comments on this clonotype: Its cognate antigen is unknown.

This rearrangement joins TRBV12-3 or TRBV12-4 to TRBJ1-1. The specimen was naive CXCR3+ CD8+ T cells from blood. The subset here: CD45RO-CCR7+CD27+CD95- naive CD8+ T cells expressing CXCR3 (TNR3+). The clonotype comes from a human donor in good health. Some clones in this sample may be carry-over from other donors' samples. CDR3 residues: CASSRGTSEAFF.